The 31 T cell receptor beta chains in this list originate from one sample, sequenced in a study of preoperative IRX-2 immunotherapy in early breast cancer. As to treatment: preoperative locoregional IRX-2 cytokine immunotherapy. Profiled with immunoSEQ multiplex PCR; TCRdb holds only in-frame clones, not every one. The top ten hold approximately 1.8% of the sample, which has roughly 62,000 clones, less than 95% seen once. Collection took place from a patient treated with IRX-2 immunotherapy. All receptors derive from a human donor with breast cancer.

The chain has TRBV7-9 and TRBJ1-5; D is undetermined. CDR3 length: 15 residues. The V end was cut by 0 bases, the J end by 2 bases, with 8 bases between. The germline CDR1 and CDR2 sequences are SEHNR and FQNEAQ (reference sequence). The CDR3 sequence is CASSLAAIGNQPQHF. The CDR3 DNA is TGTGCCAGCAGCTTAGCAGCGATCGGCAATCAGCCCCAGCATTTT. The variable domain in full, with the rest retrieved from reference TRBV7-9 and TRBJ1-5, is DTGVSQNPRHKITKRGQNVTFRCDPISEHNRLYWYRQTLGQGPEFLTYFQNEAQLEKSRLLSDRFSAERPKGSFSTLEIQRTEQGDSAMYLCASSLAAIGNQPQHFGDGTRLSIL.

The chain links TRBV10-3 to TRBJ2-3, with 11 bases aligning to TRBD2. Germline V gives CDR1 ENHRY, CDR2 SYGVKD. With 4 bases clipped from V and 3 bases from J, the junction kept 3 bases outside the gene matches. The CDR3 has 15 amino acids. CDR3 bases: TGTGCCATCAGTGGACTAGCGGGACCAACAGATACGCAGTATTTT. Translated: CAISGLAGPTDTQYF.

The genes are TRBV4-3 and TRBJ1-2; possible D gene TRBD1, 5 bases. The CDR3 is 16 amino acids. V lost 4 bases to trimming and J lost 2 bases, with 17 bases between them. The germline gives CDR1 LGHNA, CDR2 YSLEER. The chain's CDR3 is CASSRGLWTENYGYTF. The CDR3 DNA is TGCGCCAGCAGCCGGGGACTATGGACTGAAAACTATGGCTACACCTTC.

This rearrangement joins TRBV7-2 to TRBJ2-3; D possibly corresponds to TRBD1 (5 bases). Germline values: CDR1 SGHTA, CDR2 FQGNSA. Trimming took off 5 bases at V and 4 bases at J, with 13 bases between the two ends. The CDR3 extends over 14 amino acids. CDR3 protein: CASSLLSQADTQYF. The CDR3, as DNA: TGTGCCAGCAGCCTCCTCTCACAGGCAGATACGCAGTATTTT.

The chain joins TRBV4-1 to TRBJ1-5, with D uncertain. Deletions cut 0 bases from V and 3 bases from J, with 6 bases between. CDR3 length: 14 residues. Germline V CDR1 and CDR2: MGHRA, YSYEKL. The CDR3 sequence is CASSQDLNNQPQHF. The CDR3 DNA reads TGCGCCAGCAGCCAAGACCTCAACAATCAGCCCCAGCATTTT.

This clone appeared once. CDR3 coding DNA: TGTGCCAGTAGTATGGGGACAGGGGGCGGCACAGATACGCAGTATTTT. It yields the protein CASSMGTGGGTDTQYF. This rearrangement joins TRBV19 to TRBJ2-3; 12 positions match TRBD1. This CDR3 spans 16 amino acids. The germline V gene has CDR1 LNHDA and CDR2 SQIVND (reference sequence). V shed 3 bases, J shed 1 base, and the junction held 2 bases outside the gene matches. The complete variable domain, with remaining parts taken from reference TRBV19 and TRBJ2-3, reads DGGITQSPKYLFRKEGQNVTLSCEQNLNHDAMYWYRQDPGQGLRLIYYSQIVNDFQKGDIAEGYSVSREKKESFPLTVTSAQKNPTAFYLCASSMGTGGGTDTQYFGPGTRLTVL.

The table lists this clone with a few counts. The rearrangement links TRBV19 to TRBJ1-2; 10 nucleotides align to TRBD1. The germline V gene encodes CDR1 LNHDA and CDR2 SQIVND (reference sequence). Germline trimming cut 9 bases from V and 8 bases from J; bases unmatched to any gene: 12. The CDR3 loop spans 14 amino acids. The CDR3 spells CASAKRGTGVGYTF. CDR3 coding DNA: TGTGCCAGCGCCAAACGCGGGACAGGGGTCGGCTACACCTTC. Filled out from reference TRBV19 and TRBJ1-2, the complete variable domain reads DGGITQSPKYLFRKEGQNVTLSCEQNLNHDAMYWYRQDPGQGLRLIYYSQIVNDFQKGDIAEGYSVSREKKESFPLTVTSAQKNPTAFYLCASAKRGTGVGYTFGSGTRLTVV.

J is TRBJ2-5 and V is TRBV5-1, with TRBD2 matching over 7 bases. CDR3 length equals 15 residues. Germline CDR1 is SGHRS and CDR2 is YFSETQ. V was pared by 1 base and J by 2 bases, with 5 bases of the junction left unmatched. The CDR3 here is CASSLPGGRQETQYF. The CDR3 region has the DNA TGCGCCAGCAGCTTGCCGGGGGGAAGACAAGAGACCCAGTACTTC. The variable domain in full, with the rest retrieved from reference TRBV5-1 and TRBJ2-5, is KAGVTQTPRYLIKTRGQQVTLSCSPISGHRSVSWYQQTPGQGLQFLFEYFSETQRNKGNFPGRFSGRQFSNSRSEMNVSTLELGDSALYLCASSLPGGRQETQYFGPGTRLLVL.

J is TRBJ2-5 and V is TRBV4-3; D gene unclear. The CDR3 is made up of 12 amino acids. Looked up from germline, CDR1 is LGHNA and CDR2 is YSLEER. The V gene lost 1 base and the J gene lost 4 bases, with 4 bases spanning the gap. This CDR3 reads CASSQGLETQYF. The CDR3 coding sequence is TGCGCCAGCAGCCAAGGGCTAGAGACCCAGTACTTC.

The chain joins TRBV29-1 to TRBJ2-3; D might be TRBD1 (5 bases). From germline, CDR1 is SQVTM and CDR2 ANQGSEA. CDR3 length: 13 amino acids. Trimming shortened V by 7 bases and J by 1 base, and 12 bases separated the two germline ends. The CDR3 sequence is CSAGRGGTDTQYF. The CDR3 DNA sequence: TGCAGCGCCGGAAGGGGTGGCACAGATACGCAGTATTTT.

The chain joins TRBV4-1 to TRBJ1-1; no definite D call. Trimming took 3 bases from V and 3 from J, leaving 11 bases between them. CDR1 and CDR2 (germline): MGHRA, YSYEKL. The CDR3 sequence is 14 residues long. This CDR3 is CASSQGYGDTEAFF. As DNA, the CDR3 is TGCGCCAGCAGCCAGGGTTACGGGGACACTGAAGCTTTCTTT.

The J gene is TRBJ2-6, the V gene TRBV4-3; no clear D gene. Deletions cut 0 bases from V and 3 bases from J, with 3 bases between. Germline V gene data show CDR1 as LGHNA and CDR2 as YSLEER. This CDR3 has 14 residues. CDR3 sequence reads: CASSQEDGANVLTF. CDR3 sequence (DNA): TGCGCCAGCAGCCAAGAAGATGGGGCCAACGTCCTGACTTTC.

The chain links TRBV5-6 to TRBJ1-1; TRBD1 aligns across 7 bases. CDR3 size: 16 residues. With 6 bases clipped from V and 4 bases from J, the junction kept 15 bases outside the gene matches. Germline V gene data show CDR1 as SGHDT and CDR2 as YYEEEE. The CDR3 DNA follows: TGTGCCAGCATTCTCCGACAGGGACGGGCCGGCACTGAAGCTTTCTTT. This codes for CASILRQGRAGTEAFF.

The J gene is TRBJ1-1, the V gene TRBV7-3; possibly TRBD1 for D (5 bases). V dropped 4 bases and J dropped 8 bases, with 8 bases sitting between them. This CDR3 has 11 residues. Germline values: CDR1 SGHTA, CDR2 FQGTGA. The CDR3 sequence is CASSSGGEAFF. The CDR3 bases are TGTGCCAGCAGCTCGGGGGGAGAAGCTTTCTTT. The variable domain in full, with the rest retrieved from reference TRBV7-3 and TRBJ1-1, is GAGVSQTPSNKVTEKGKYVELRCDPISGHTALYWYRQSLGQGPEFLIYFQGTGAADDSGLPNDRFFAVRPEGSVSTLKIQRTERGDSAVYLCASSSGGEAFFGQGTRLTVV.

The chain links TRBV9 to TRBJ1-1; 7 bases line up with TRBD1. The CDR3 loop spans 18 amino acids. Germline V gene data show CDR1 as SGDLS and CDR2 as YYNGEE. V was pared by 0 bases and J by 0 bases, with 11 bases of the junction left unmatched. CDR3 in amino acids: CASSVGAERGTVNTEAFF. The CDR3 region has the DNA TGTGCCAGCAGCGTAGGGGCAGAGAGGGGGACAGTGAACACTGAAGCTTTCTTT. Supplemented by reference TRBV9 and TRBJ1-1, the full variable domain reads DSGVTQTPKHLITATGQRVTLRCSPRSGDLSVYWYQQSLDQGLQFLIQYYNGEERAKGNILERFSAQQFPDLHSELNLSSLELGDSALYFCASSVGAERGTVNTEAFFGQGTRLTVV.

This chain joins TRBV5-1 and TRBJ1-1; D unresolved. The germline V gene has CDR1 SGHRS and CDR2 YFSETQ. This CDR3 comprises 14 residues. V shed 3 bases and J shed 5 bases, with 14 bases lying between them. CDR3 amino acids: CASSSLTHRTEAFF. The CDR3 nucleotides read TGCGCCAGCAGCTCACTGACCCACCGGACTGAAGCTTTCTTT. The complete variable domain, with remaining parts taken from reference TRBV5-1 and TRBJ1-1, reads KAGVTQTPRYLIKTRGQQVTLSCSPISGHRSVSWYQQTPGQGLQFLFEYFSETQRNKGNFPGRFSGRQFSNSRSEMNVSTLELGDSALYLCASSSLTHRTEAFFGQGTRLTVV.

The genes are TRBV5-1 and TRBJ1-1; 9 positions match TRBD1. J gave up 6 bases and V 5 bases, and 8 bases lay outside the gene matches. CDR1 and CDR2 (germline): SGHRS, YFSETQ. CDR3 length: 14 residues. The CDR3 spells CASSFTGGAPEAFF. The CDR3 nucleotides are TGCGCCAGCAGTTTCACAGGGGGCGCGCCTGAAGCTTTCTTT. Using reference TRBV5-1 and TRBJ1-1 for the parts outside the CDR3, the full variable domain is KAGVTQTPRYLIKTRGQQVTLSCSPISGHRSVSWYQQTPGQGLQFLFEYFSETQRNKGNFPGRFSGRQFSNSRSEMNVSTLELGDSALYLCASSFTGGAPEAFFGQGTRLTVV.

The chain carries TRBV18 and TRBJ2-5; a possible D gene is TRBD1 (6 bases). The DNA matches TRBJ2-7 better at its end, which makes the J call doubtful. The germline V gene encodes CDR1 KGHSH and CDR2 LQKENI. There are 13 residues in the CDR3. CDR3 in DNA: TGTGCCAGCTCACCACGGGACATGCACGAGCAGTACTTC. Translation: CASSPRDMHEQYF.

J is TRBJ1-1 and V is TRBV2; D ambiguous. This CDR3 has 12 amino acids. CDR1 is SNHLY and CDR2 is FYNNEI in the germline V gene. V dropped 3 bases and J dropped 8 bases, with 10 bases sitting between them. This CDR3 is CASSDQVAEAFF. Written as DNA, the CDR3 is TGTGCCAGCAGTGACCAGGTGGCCGAAGCTTTCTTT.

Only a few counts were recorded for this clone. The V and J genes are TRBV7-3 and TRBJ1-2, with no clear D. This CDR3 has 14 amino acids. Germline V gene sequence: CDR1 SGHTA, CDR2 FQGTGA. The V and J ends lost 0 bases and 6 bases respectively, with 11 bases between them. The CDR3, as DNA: TGTGCCAGCAGCTTAACTCCACGATCCCATGGCTACACCTTC. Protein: CASSLTPRSHGYTF.

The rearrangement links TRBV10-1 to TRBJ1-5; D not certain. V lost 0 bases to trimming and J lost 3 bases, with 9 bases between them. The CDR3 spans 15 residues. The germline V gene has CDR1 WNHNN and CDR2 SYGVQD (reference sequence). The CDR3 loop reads CASSESSNFNQPQHF. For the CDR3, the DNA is TGCGCCAGCAGTGAGTCGTCAAATTTCAATCAGCCCCAGCATTTT.

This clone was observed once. The CDR3 is CALLRDRGSTDTQYF. The CDR3 DNA sequence: TGTGCCTTGCTCCGGGACAGGGGGAGTACAGATACGCAGTATTTT. V is TRBV30 and J is TRBJ2-3; 11 bases are shared with TRBD1. CDR3 length: 15 residues. Germline V gene data show CDR1 as GTSNPN and CDR2 as SVGIG (reference sequence). The V segment lost 7 bases and the J segment 3 bases; nucleotides outside the gene matches: 9. Using reference TRBV30 and TRBJ2-3 for the parts outside the CDR3, the full variable domain is SQTIHQWPATLVQPVGSPLSLECTVEGTSNPNLYWYRQAAGRGLQLLFYSVGIGQISSEVPQNLSASRPQDRQFILSSKKLLLSDSGFYLCALLRDRGSTDTQYFGPGTRLTVL.

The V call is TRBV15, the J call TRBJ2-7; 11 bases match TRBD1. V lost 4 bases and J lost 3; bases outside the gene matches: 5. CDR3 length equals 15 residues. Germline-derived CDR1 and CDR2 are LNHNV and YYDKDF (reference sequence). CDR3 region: CATSITGTGGYEQYF. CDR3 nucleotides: TGTGCCACCAGCATAACCGGGACAGGGGGCTACGAGCAGTACTTC. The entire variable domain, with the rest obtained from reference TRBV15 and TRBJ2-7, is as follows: DAMVIQNPRYQVTQFGKPVTLSCSQTLNHNVMYWYQQKSSQAPKLLFHYYDKDFNNEADTPDNFQSRRPNTSFCFLDIRSPGLGDTAMYLCATSITGTGGYEQYFGPGTRLTVT.

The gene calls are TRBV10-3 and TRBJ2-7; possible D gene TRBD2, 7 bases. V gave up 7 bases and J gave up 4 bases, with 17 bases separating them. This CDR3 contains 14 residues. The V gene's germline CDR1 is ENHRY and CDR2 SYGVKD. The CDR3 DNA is TGTGCCATCAATCCGCGGGGGCCATTGTACGAGCAGTACTTC. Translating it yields CAINPRGPLYEQYF.

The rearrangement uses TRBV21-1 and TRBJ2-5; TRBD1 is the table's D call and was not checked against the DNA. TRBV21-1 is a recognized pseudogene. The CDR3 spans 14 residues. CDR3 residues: CASRYRGTRETQYF. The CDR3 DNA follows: TGTGCCAGCAGATACAGGGGAACCAGGGAGACCCAGTACTTC.

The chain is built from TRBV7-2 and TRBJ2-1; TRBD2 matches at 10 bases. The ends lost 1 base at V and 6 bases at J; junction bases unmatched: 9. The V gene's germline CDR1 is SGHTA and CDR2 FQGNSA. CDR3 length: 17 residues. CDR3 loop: CASSLELAGSRANEQFF. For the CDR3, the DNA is TGTGCCAGCAGCTTAGAACTAGCGGGGTCGAGAGCCAATGAGCAGTTCTTC.

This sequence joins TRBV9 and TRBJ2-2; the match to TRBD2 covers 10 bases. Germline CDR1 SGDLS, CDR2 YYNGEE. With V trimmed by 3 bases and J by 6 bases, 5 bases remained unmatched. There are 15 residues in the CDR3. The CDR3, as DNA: TGTGCCAGCAGCGCCGGGACTAGCGTTCCCGGGGAGCTGTTTTTT. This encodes CASSAGTSVPGELFF.

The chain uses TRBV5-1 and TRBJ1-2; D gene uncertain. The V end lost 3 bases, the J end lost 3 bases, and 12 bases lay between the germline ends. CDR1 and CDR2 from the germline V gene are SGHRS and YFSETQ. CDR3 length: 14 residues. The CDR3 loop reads CASSSLLLDYGYTF. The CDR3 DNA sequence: TGCGCCAGCAGCTCCCTTTTGCTAGACTATGGCTACACCTTC.

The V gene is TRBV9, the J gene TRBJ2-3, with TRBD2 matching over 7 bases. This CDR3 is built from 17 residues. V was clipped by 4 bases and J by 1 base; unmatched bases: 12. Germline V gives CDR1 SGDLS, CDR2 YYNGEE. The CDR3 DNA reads TGTGCCAGCAGCAACGTCCGGGGAGGGGAGGGCACAGATACGCAGTATTTT. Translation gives CASSNVRGGEGTDTQYF.

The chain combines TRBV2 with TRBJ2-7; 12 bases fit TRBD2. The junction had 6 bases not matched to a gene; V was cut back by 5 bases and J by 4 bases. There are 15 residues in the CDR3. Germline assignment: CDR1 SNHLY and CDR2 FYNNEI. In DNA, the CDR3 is TGTGCCAGCAGTCCCACTAGCGGGGGGACATACGAGCAGTACTTC. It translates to CASSPTSGGTYEQYF.

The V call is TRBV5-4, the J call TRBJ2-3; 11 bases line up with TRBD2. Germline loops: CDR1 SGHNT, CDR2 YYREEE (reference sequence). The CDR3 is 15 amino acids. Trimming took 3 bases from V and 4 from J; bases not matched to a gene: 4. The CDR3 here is CASSYLSGGADTQYF. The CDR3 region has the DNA TGTGCCAGCAGCTACCTTAGCGGGGGGGCAGATACGCAGTATTTT.